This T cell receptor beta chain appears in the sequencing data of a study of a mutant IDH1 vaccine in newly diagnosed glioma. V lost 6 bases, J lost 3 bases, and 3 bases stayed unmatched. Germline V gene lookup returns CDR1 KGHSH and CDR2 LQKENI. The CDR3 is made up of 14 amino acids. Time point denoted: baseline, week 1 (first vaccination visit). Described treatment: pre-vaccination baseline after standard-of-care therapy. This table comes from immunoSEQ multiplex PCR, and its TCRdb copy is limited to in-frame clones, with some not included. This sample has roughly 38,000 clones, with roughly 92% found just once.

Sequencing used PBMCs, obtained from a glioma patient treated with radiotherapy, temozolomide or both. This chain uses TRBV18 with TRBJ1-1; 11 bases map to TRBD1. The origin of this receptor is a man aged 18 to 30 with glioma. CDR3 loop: CASSLGQGDTEAFF. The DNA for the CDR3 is TGTGCCAGCTCCCTGGGACAGGGGGACACTGAAGCTTTCTTT. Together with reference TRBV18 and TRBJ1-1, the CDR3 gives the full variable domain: NAGVMQNPRHLVRRRGQEARLRCSPMKGHSHVYWYRQLPEEGLKFMVYLQKENIIDESGMPKERFSAEFPKEGPSILRIQQVVRGDSAAYFCASSLGQGDTEAFFGQGTRLTVV.